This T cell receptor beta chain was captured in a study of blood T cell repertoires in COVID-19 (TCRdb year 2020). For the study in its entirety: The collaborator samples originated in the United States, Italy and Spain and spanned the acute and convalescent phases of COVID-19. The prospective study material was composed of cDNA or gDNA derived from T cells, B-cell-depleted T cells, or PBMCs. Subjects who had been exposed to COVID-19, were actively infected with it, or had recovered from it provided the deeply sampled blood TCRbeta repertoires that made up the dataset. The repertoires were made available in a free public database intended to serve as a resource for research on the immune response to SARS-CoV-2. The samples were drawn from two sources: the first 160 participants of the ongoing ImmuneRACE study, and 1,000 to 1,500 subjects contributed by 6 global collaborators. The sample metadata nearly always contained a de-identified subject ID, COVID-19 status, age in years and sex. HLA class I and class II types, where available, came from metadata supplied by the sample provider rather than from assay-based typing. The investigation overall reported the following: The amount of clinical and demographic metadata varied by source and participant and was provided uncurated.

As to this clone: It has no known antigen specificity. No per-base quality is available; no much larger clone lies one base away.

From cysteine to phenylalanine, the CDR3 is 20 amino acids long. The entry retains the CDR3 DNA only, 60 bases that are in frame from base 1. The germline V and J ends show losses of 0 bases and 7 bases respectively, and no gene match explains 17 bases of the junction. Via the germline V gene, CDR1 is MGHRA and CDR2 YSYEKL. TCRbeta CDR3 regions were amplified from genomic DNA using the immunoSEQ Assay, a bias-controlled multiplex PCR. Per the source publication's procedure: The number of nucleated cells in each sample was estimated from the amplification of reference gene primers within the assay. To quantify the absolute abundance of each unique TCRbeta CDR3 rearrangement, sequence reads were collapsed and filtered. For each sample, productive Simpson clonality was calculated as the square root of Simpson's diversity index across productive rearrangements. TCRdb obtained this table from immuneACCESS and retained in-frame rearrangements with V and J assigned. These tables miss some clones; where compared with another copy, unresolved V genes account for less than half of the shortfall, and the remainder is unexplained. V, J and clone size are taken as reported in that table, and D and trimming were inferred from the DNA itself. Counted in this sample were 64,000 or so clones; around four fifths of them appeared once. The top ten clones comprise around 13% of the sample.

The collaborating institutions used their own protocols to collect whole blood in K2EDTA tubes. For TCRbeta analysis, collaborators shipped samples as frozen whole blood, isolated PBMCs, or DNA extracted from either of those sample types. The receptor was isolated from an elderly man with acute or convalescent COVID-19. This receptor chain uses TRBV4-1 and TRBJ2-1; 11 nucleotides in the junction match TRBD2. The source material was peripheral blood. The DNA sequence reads TGCGCCAGCAGCCAAGACGGCGTTAGCGGGAGGGTGTCCGTCGGGAATGAGCAGTTCTTC. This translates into CASSQDGVSGRVSVGNEQFF.